This T cell receptor (beta chain) comes out of a study of blood T cell repertoires in COVID-19. Study-wide context: Samples taken during acute and convalescent COVID-19 were collected in the United States, Italy and Spain. PBMCs, B-cell-depleted T cells, or T cells were the source of the cDNA or gDNA that made up the material.

In the study's own analysis: The assay estimated nucleated cells by amplifying reference gene primers. Data came from immunoSEQ multiplex PCR; TCRdb stores just in-frame clones and leaves some out. For V, J and clone size, that table is used; D and trimming come from the DNA. Of about 300,000 clones listed, 80% to 90% are singletons. Trimming shortened V by 5 bases and J by 2 bases, and 7 bases separated the two germline ends. This CDR3 comprises 12 residues. Per the germline V gene, CDR1 is SEHNR and CDR2 is FQNEAQ (reference sequence). Seattle patients were enrolled during active infection and followed longitudinally.

This TCR was sampled from a woman aged 45-65 years with COVID-19, enrolled during active disease. The chain carries TRBV7-9 and TRBJ2-7, with D perhaps TRBD1 (5 bases). The sample consisted of peripheral blood. The CDR3 bases are TGTGCCAGCAGCCTGACAGCCTACGAGCAGTACTTC. Encoded protein: CASSLTAYEQYF. The full variable domain, completed using reference TRBV7-9 and TRBJ2-7, is DTGVSQNPRHKITKRGQNVTFRCDPISEHNRLYWYRQTLGQGPEFLTYFQNEAQLEKSRLLSDRFSAERPKGSFSTLEIQRTEQGDSAMYLCASSLTAYEQYFGPGTRLTVT.